These T cell receptor beta chains were read from a single sample in a study of T cell clonotyping in hematopoietic cell transplantation. Profiling relied on immunoSEQ multiplex PCR, and the TCRdb table lists in-frame clones only, not all of them. The table lists 9,500 to 12,000 clones, around nine tenths of them singletons, with more than 30% in the top ten. Sample: PBMCs, taken 180 days after allogeneic stem cell transplant. Every receptor here comes from a male patient between 55 and 70 years old who had an allogeneic stem cell transplant from an unrelated donor, so the T cells may come from the graft donor. Some clones in this sample may be carry-over from other donors' samples. Both conserved end residues are part of each CDR3. The D gene is left open where the match is weak. Size is stated for part of the rows, as once, few or many counts, or as a class when the clone is expanded.

cdr3_aa cdr3_nt j_call v_call clone_size d_call
CASSYTTSGGSNEQFF TGTGCCAGCAGTTACACGACTAGCGGGGGGAGCAATGAGCAGTTCTTC TRBJ2-1 TRBV6-5 - TRBD2
CATQGGTEAFF TGTGCCACTCAGGGAGGCACTGAAGCTTTCTTT TRBJ1-1 TRBV10-3 few -
CASTDLPVRNTGELFF TGTGCCAGCACCGACTTGCCGGTCAGGAACACCGGGGAGCTGTTTTTT TRBJ2-2 TRBV7-9 - -
CSVGHNNQPQHF TGCAGCGTTGGACACAACAATCAGCCCCAGCATTTT TRBJ1-5 TRBV29-1 - -
CSARGGMDSYEQYF TGCAGCGCCCGAGGAGGGATGGACTCCTACGAGCAGTACTTC TRBJ2-7 TRBV29-1 - -
CASASLIHQETQYF TGTGCTAGTGCCTCACTAATTCACCAAGAGACCCAGTACTTC TRBJ2-5 TRBV12-5 - -
CSVETTAYIQYF TGCAGCGTTGAAACCACGGCGTACATTCAGTACTTC TRBJ2-4 TRBV29-1 - -
CASRTPGTTYEQYF TGTGCCAGCAGGACTCCCGGGACTACCTACGAGCAGTACTTC TRBJ2-7 TRBV6-6 - TRBD2
CASSLRGGGDEKLFF TGCGCCAGCAGCCTCAGGGGAGGTGGGGATGAAAAACTGTTTTTT TRBJ1-4 TRBV5-1 - -
CASNPDRESTGELFF TGTGCCAGCAACCCGGACAGGGAGAGCACCGGGGAGCTGTTTTTT TRBJ2-2 TRBV7-9 - TRBD1
CASSLEGQVNYGYTF TGTGCCAGCAGCTTGGAGGGACAGGTTAACTATGGCTACACCTTC TRBJ1-2 TRBV5-4 - TRBD1
CASSSQGLYEQYF TGTGCCAGCAGCTCCCAAGGGCTTTACGAGCAGTACTTC TRBJ2-7 TRBV7-9 once -
CASSFGADQPQHF TGTGCCAGCAGCTTCGGAGCGGATCAGCCCCAGCATTTT TRBJ1-5 TRBV7-8 - -
CASSLGPLKTEPQETQYF TGTGCCAGCAGCTTAGGGCCACTTAAGACAGAACCGCAAGAGACCCAGTACTTC TRBJ2-5 TRBV7-2 - -
CASSFPFEYVGYTF TGTGCCAGCAGCTTTCCGTTTGAGTACGTTGGCTACACCTTC TRBJ1-2 TRBV5-6 - -
CASSPRVGEAFF TGTGCCAGCAGCCCAAGGGTAGGTGAAGCTTTCTTT TRBJ1-1 TRBV7-9 - -
CASSGQGYEQYF TGTGCCAGCAGCGGACAGGGCTACGAGCAGTACTTC TRBJ2-7 TRBV11-1 - TRBD1
CASSLYSEAKNIQYF TGCGCCAGCAGCCTGTATTCGGAAGCCAAAAACATTCAGTACTTC TRBJ2-4 TRBV4-3 - -
CASSIHENTEAFF TGTGCCAGCAGTATACATGAGAACACTGAAGCTTTCTTT TRBJ1-1 TRBV6-4 - -
CASSSGLMNSPLHF TGTGCCAGCAGCTCGGGACTCATGAATTCACCCCTCCACTTT TRBJ1-6 TRBV7-2 - -
CATGLRGTGELFF TGTGCCACCGGCCTGCGAGGCACCGGGGAGCTGTTTTTT TRBJ2-2 TRBV15 - -
CASSLDFRETQYF TGTGCCAGCAGCTTGGACTTCCGAGAGACCCAGTACTTC TRBJ2-5 TRBV5-4 - -
CASSPPSGAGGEQETQYF TGTGCCAGCAGCCCACCCTCGGGAGCGGGGGGGGAACAAGAGACCCAGTACTTC TRBJ2-5 TRBV7-9 - TRBD2
CASSSRRGGGETQYF TGTGCCAGCAGTTCCCGAAGAGGGGGGGGAGAGACCCAGTACTTC TRBJ2-5 TRBV6-6 - -
CASSLELGPYEQYF TGTGCCAGCAGCTTGGAGCTGGGGCCCTACGAGCAGTACTTC TRBJ2-7 TRBV5-6 few -
CASTQQGQETQYF TGTGCCAGCACCCAACAGGGACAAGAGACCCAGTACTTC TRBJ2-5 TRBV27 - -
CASSTRQGGNQPQHF TGCGCCAGCAGCACTCGACAGGGAGGCAATCAGCCCCAGCATTTT TRBJ1-5 TRBV4-1 - TRBD1
CASSLWGDTQYF TGTGCCAGCAGCTTGTGGGGAGATACGCAGTATTTT TRBJ2-3 TRBV11-2 - -
CASSQSPGLETQYF TGTGCCAGCAGCCAATCACCAGGGCTGGAGACCCAGTACTTC TRBJ2-5 TRBV16 - -
CASSLIYSNNSPLHF TGTGCCAGCAGTTTAATCTACTCCAATAATTCACCCCTCCACTTT TRBJ1-6 TRBV28 - -